This TCR beta chain originates from a study of T cell repertoires in cytomegalovirus infection. The CDR3 has 14 amino acids. Trimming removed 5 bases from V and 2 bases from J, with 13 bases in between. Germline CDR1 MNHNS, CDR2 SASEGT. As for this clonotype: Its specificity is unknown.

Study-wide results and caveats: CMV-specific TCR beta clonotypes restricted by HLA-C were the ones dominating the ex vivo response.

One entry per CDR3 protein, called by TCRdb with MiXCR from the reads. The sample yields 500,000 to 600,000 distinct CDR3 sequences, more than 15% seen once. Sequencing was performed on CD8+ T cells from PBMCs. The TCR sequence derives from a human donor in good health (CMV status not recorded). Some clones in this sample may be carry-over from other donors' samples. The V call is TRBV6-1, the J call TRBJ2-7; possibly TRBD2 for D (5 bases). The CDR3 loop is CASSYAGAPYEQYF. The CDR3 DNA reads as TGTGCCAGCAGTTACGCGGGTGCGCCCTACGAGCAGTACTTC.